Listed below are T cell receptor beta chains from one sample, sequenced in a study of T cell responses to AZD1222 COVID-19 vaccine. The repertoire was sequenced with immunoSEQ multiplex PCR; TCRdb's copy has only in-frame clones and lacks some. This sample has some 200,000 clones, with approximately 94% found just once. Sequenced material: peripheral blood, taken 28 days after the second dose of the MenACWY control vaccine. The origin of the receptors is an adult who received the MenACWY meningococcal vaccine as a control. The CDR3 runs from the conserved cysteine through the conserved F or W. A D gene is named only where the DNA matches it firmly. Size tells how often a clone was seen (once, few, many) or the class of an expanded clone, and some rows leave it out.

j_call	d_call	v_call	clone_size	cdr3_aa	cdr3_nt
TRBJ1-6	TRBD1	TRBV7-2	-	CASSATGGANSPLHF	TGTGCCAGCAGCGCAACAGGGGGCGCTAATTCACCCCTCCACTTT
TRBJ1-6	-	TRBV27	-	CASSPPPGFSPNSPLHF	TGTGCCAGCAGTCCACCACCCGGGTTCTCCCCTAATTCACCCCTCCACTTT
TRBJ2-1	-	TRBV19	-	CASNLSPYNEQFF	TGTGCCAGTAACCTTAGTCCTTACAATGAGCAGTTCTTC
TRBJ1-2	TRBD1	TRBV3-1/TRBV3-2	-	CASSHSDREKYGYTF	TGTGCCAGCAGCCACTCGGACAGGGAGAAGTATGGCTACACCTTC
TRBJ2-5	-	TRBV5-6	once	CASSPEGGLQETQYF	TGTGCCAGCAGCCCGGAGGGGGGTCTACAAGAGACCCAGTACTTC
TRBJ2-3	TRBD2	TRBV3-1/TRBV3-2	-	CASNGGRTSGASTDTQYF	TGTGCCAGCAATGGGGGAAGGACTAGCGGGGCTAGCACAGATACGCAGTATTTT
TRBJ2-1	TRBD1	TRBV18	-	CASSPLETGISYNEQFF	TGTGCCAGCTCACCACTCGAGACAGGGATATCCTACAATGAGCAGTTCTTC
TRBJ2-1	TRBD2	TRBV5-4	-	CASSLLAGGEQFF	TGTGCCAGCAGCCTACTAGCGGGAGGCGAGCAGTTCTTC
TRBJ1-2	-	TRBV28	-	CASSFAGPRGYTF	TGTGCCAGCAGTTTTGCGGGCCCTAGAGGCTACACCTTC
TRBJ2-7	-	TRBV4-2	-	CASSQDRLVAEQYF	TGTGCCAGCAGCCAAGATCGTTTAGTGGCCGAGCAGTACTTC
TRBJ1-6	TRBD1	TRBV10-3	-	CATGQGESPLHF	TGTGCCACCGGACAGGGCGAATCACCCCTCCACTTT
TRBJ2-7	TRBD2	TRBV9	-	CASSVAGLAIDEQYF	TGTGCCAGCAGCGTAGCGGGACTAGCGATCGACGAGCAGTACTTC
TRBJ2-1	TRBD2	TRBV7-7	-	CASSLAGRSNEQFF	TGTGCTAGCAGCTTAGCGGGTCGATCCAATGAGCAGTTCTTC
TRBJ2-2	-	TRBV14	-	CASSQVLGTGELFF	TGTGCCAGCAGCCAAGTCCTAGGCACCGGGGAGCTGTTTTTT
TRBJ2-5	-	TRBV7-8	-	CASSLLEEQETQYF	TGTGCCAGCAGCTTATTGGAGGAACAAGAGACCCAGTACTTC
TRBJ2-3	-	TRBV6-2/TRBV6-3	-	CASSYSKVSVGGDTQYF	TGTGCCAGCAGTTACTCGAAAGTCAGCGTGGGTGGTGATACGCAGTATTTT
TRBJ1-4	TRBD1	TRBV7-9	-	CASSFGQGAAELFF	TGTGCCAGCAGCTTCGGACAGGGGGCAGCGGAACTGTTTTTT
TRBJ2-6	-	TRBV28	-	CASSLTSWGTNVLTF	TGTGCCAGCAGTCTTACAAGTTGGGGGACCAACGTCCTGACTTTC
TRBJ1-1	-	TRBV2	-	CASLYDRNTEAFF	TGTGCCAGCTTATATGACAGGAACACTGAAGCTTTCTTT
TRBJ1-2	-	TRBV9	-	CASSVGSGWGSYGYTF	TGTGCCAGCAGCGTAGGTTCTGGATGGGGGTCCTATGGCTACACCTTC
TRBJ2-5	-	TRBV5-3	-	CARSWWWTTKQETQYF	TGTGCCAGAAGCTGGTGGTGGACTACAAAACAAGAGACCCAGTACTTC
TRBJ1-2	TRBD1	TRBV19	-	CASSAQGEGGYTF	TGTGCCAGTAGTGCGCAGGGGGAAGGAGGCTACACCTTC
TRBJ1-2	-	TRBV10-3	-	CAISEREGANYGYTF	TGTGCCATCAGTGAGAGGGAGGGTGCTAACTATGGCTACACCTTC
TRBJ2-5	-	TRBV5-1	-	CASSLLGMETQYF	TGCGCCAGCAGCTTGCTGGGAATGGAGACCCAGTACTTC
TRBJ2-7	TRBD2	TRBV5-4	-	CASSFPTSGRSSYEQYF	TGTGCCAGCAGCTTCCCGACTAGCGGGAGGTCCTCCTACGAGCAGTACTTC
TRBJ2-7	TRBD2	TRBV28	-	CASRRGLAGSYEQYF	TGTGCCAGCAGAAGGGGACTAGCGGGGTCCTACGAGCAGTACTTC
TRBJ2-2	TRBD2	TRBV6-5	-	CASSYMTSGNTGELFF	TGTGCCAGCAGTTACATGACTAGCGGAAACACCGGGGAGCTGTTTTTT
TRBJ2-7	-	TRBV30	-	CAWKSWGAGEQYF	TGTGCCTGGAAATCGTGGGGGGCCGGAGAGCAGTACTTC
TRBJ1-1	-	TRBV7-2	-	CASSLDKNTEAFF	TGTGCCAGCAGCTTAGACAAAAACACTGAAGCTTTCTTT
TRBJ2-5	TRBD2	TRBV7-8	-	CASSLATSGDSPYF	TGTGCCAGCAGCTTAGCCACTAGCGGGGATTCTCCGTACTTC
TRBJ1-2	-	TRBV11-2	few	CASSSPGVYGYTF	TGTGCCAGCAGCTCCCCGGGAGTCTATGGCTACACCTTC
TRBJ2-7	-	TRBV4-3	-	CASSQGVAATSSYEQYF	TGCGCCAGCAGCCAAGGGGTGGCAGCAACTAGCTCCTACGAGCAGTACTTC
TRBJ2-1	-	TRBV5-4	-	CASRMGEEQFF	TGTGCCAGCAGAATGGGGGAGGAGCAGTTCTTC
TRBJ2-1	-	TRBV21-1	-	CASSPATGSNEQFF	TGTGCCAGCAGCCCCGCCACCGGGAGTAATGAGCAGTTCTTC
TRBJ1-1	TRBD1	TRBV27	-	CASRKLQGVSTEAFF	TGTGCCAGCAGGAAGCTACAGGGGGTTAGCACTGAAGCTTTCTTT
TRBJ1-2	TRBD1	TRBV9	-	CASSDKDRMVGGYTF	TGTGCCAGCAGTGATAAGGACAGGATGGTCGGAGGCTACACCTTC
TRBJ1-5	-	TRBV20-1	-	CSASPRGGNQPQHF	TGCAGTGCTAGTCCCCGAGGAGGCAATCAGCCCCAGCATTTT
TRBJ1-1	-	TRBV28	-	CASSRITEAFF	TGTGCCAGCAGCCGAATCACTGAAGCTTTCTTT
TRBJ1-6	-	TRBV5-6	-	CASSLAPNSPLHF	TGTGCCAGCAGCTTGGCCCCGAATTCACCCCTCCACTTT
TRBJ2-7	TRBD1	TRBV5-1	-	CASSSSQGAVGEQYF	TGCGCCAGCAGCTCATCTCAGGGGGCGGTTGGAGAGCAGTACTTC
TRBJ2-1	TRBD2	TRBV7-9	-	CASSRGLAGGYNEQFF	TGTGCCAGCAGCCGGGGACTAGCGGGGGGTTACAATGAGCAGTTCTTC
TRBJ2-1	-	TRBV9	-	CASSVDGRDNEQFF	TGTGCCAGCAGCGTAGACGGGCGGGACAATGAGCAGTTCTTC
TRBJ1-3	-	TRBV6-1	-	CASSEVEGQPSGNTIYF	TGTGCCAGCAGTGAAGTTGAGGGCCAACCCTCTGGAAACACCATATATTTT
TRBJ2-3	-	TRBV12-3/TRBV12-4	-	CASSFGTDTQYF	TGTGCCAGCAGTTTCGGGACAGATACGCAGTATTTT
TRBJ1-1	-	TRBV5-4	-	CASSLEAGLNTEAFF	TGTGCCAGCAGCTTGGAAGCCGGGTTGAACACTGAAGCTTTCTTT